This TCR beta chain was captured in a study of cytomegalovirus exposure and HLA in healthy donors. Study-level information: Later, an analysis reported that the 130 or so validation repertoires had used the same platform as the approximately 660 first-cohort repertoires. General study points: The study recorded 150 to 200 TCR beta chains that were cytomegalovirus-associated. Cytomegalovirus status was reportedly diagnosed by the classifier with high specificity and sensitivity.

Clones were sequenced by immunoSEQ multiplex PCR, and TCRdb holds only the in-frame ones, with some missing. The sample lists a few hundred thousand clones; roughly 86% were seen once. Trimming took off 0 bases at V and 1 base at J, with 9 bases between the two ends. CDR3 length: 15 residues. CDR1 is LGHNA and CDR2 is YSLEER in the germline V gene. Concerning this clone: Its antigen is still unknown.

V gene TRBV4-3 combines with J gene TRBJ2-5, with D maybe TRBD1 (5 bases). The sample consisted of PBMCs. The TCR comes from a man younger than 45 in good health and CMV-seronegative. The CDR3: CASSQEGRSQETQYF. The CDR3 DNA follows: TGCGCCAGCAGCCAAGAGGGGCGGTCCCAAGAGACCCAGTACTTC.